This TCR beta chain originates from a study of T cell repertoires in cytomegalovirus infection. For the study at large: TCR beta signatures that were public indicated CMV infection and matching HLA type.

Study results and caveats: There were HLA-C-restricted CMV-specific TCR beta clonotypes dominating the ex vivo response.

On this clonotype itself: Its antigen is unidentified.

TCRdb itself ran the reads through MiXCR, one entry per CDR3 protein. This repertoire shows about 89,000 distinct CDR3 sequences, approximately 30% found once; its top ten account for roughly 71%. The CDR3 has 13 residues. Germline values: CDR1 MNHEY, CDR2 SMNVEV (reference sequence). Losses at the gene ends were 6 bases for V and 7 bases for J; bases not matched to a gene: 3. The chain joins TRBV27 to TRBJ1-6, with 7 nucleotides matching TRBD1. The sample here was CD8+ T cells from cultured PBMCs, taken from culture after CMV antigen stimulation. The sequence was collected from a human donor in good health (CMV status not recorded). Some clones in this sample may be carry-over from other donors' samples. DNA of the CDR3: TGTGCCAGCAGCCCGACAGGGAATTCACCCCTCCACTTT. It yields the protein CASSPTGNSPLHF.